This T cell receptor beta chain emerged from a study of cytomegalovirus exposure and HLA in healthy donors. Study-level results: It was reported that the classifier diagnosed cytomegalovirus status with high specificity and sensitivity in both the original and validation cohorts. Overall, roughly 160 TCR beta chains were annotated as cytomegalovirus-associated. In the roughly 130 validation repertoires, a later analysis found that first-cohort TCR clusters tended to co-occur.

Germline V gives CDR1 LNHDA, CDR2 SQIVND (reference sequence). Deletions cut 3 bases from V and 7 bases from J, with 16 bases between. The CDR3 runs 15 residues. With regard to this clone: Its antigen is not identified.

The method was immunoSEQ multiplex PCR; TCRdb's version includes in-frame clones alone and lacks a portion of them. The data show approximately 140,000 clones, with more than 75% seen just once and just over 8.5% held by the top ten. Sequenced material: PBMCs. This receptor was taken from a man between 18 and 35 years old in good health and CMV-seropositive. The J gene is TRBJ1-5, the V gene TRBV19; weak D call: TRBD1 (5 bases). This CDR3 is CASSIRHPGYQPQHF. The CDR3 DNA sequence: TGTGCCAGTAGTATTCGCCACCCAGGGTACCAGCCCCAGCATTTT.